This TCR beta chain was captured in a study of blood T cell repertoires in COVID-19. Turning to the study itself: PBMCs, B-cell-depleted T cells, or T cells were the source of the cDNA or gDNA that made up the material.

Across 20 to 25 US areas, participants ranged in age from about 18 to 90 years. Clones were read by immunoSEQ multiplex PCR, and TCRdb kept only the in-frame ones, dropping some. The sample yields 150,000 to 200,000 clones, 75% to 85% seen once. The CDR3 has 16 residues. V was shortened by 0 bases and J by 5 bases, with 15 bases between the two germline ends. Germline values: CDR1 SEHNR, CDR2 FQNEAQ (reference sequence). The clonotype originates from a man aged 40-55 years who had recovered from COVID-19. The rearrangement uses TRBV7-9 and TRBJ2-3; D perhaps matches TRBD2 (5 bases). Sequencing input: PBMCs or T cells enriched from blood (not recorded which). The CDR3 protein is CASSLATSSGVDTQYF. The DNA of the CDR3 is TGTGCCAGCAGCTTAGCGACTTCCTCCGGGGTAGATACGCAGTATTTT.